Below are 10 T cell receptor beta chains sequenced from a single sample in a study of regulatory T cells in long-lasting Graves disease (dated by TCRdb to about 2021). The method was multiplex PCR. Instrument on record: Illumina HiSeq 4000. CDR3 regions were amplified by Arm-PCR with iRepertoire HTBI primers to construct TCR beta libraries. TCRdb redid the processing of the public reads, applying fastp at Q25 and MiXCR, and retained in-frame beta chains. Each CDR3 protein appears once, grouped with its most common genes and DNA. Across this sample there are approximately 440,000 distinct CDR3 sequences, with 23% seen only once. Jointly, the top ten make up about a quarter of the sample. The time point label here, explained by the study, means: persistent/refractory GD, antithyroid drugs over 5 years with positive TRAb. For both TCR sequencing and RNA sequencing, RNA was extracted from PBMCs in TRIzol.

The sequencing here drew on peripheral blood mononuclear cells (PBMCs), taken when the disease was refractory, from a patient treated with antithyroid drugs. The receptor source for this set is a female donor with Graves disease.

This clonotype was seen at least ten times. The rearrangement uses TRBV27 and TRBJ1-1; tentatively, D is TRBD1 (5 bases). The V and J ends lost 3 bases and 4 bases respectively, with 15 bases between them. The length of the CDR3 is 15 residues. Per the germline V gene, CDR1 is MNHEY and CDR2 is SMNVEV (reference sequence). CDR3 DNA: TGTGCCAGCAGTTTTGTCCCCCCTAGGGGCACTGAAGCTTTCTTT. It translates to CASSFVPPRGTEAFF.

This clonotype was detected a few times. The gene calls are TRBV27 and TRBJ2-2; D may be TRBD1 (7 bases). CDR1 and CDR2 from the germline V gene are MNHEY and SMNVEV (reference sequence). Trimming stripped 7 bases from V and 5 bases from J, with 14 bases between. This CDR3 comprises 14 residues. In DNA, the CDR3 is TGTGCCAGCAACTCAGGGGGGAGAACCGGGGAGCTGTTTTTT. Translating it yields CASNSGGRTGELFF.

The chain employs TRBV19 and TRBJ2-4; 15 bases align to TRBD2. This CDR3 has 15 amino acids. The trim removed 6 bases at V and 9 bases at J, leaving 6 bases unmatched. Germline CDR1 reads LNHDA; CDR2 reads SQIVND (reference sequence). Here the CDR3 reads CASSRGTSGGIIQYF. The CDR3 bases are TGTGCCAGTAGCCGCGGGACTAGCGGGGGGATCATTCAGTACTTC.

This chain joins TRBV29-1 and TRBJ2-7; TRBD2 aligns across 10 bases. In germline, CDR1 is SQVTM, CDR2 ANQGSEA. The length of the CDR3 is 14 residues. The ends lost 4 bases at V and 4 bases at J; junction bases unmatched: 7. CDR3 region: CSVVRAGGPYEQYF. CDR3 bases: TGCAGCGTTGTCCGAGCGGGAGGGCCGTACGAGCAGTACTTC.

DNA of the CDR3: TGTGCCAGCAGCCAAGGGGGGTTCGCGAACACCGGGGAGCTGTTTTTT. Translated: CASSQGGFANTGELFF. The chain combines TRBV4-2 with TRBJ2-2; D might be TRBD1 or TRBD2, each matching 5 bases. Between the trimmed V and J ends, which lost 1 base and 0 bases, there was a span of 9 bases. Per germline, CDR1 LGHNA and CDR2 YNFKEQ. The CDR3 totals 16 residues.

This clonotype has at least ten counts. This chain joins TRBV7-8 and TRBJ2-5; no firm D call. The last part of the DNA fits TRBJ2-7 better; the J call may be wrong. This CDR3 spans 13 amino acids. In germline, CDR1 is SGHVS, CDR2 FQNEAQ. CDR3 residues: CASSRGAIYEQYF. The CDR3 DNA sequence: TGTGCCAGCAGCCGAGGAGCGATTTACGAGCAGTACTTC.

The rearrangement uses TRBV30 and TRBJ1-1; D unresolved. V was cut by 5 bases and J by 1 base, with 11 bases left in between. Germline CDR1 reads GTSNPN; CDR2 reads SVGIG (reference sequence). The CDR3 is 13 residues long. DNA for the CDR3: TGTGCCTGGGAGGTAGGGTGGAACACTGAAGCTTTCTTT. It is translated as CAWEVGWNTEAFF.

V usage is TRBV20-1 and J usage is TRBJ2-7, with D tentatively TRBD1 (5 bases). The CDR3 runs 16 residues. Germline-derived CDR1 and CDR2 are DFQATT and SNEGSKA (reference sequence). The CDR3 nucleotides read TGCATCCCGCTAGGACCGACCCAGGGTCCTCAGGGCGAGCAGTACTTC. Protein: CIPLGPTQGPQGEQYF.

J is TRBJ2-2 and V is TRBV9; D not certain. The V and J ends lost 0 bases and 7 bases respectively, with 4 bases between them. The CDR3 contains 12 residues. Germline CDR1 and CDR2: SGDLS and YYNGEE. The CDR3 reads CASSVGVGELFF. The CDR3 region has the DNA TGTGCCAGCAGCGTAGGAGTCGGGGAGCTGTTTTTT.

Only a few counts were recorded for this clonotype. In DNA, the CDR3 is TGTGCCTGGAGTGGACAGCAAGAGACCCAGTACTTC. It encodes CAWSGQQETQYF. The rearrangement joins TRBV30 to TRBJ2-5; D might be TRBD1 (5 bases). The CDR3 covers 12 residues. Trimming took off 1 base at V and 2 bases at J, with 5 bases between the two ends. Germline loops: CDR1 GTSNPN, CDR2 SVGIG (reference sequence).